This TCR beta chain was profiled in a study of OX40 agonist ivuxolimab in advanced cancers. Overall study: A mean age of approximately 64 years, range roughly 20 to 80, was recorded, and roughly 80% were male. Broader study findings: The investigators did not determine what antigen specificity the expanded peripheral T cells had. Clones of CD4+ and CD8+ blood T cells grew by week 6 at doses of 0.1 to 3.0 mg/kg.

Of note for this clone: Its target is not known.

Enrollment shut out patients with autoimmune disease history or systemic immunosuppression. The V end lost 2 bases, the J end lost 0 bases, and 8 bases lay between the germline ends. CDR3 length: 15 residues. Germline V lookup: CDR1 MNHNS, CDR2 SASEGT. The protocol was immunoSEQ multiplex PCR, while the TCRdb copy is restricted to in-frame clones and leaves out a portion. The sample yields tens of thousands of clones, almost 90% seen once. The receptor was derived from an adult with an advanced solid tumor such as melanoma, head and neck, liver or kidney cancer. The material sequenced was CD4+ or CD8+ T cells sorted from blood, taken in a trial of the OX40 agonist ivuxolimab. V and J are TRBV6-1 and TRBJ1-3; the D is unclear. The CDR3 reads CASSELGSSGNTIYF. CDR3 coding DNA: TGTGCCAGCAGTGAACTGGGCAGCTCTGGAAACACCATATATTTT.